Listed below are T cell receptor beta chains from one sample, sequenced in a study of T cells in Graves' hyperthyroidism and ophthalmopathy. TCRdb passed the multiplex PCR reads through MiXCR, listing each CDR3 protein once. The table has approximately 530,000 distinct CDR3 sequences, about 20% seen once. Specimen: blood. The source of these receptors is a man in his forties with Graves' ophthalmopathy. The conserved cysteine and the conserved F or W are not part of the CDR3 here.

V	J	CDR3
TRBV11-2	TRBJ2-2	ASSPRNRGRSAGELF
TRBV12-3/TRBV12-4	TRBJ2-1	ASSLGTTSSYNEQF
TRBV7-9	TRBJ1-2	ASSPPTGSGYGYT
TRBV12-3/TRBV12-4	TRBJ2-7	ASRSVQGPYEQY
TRBV18	TRBJ1-1	ASSQGSVVLNTEAF
TRBV28	TRBJ2-3	ASSLGQGRGTQY
TRBV7-9	TRBJ2-1	ASSLEVRHWQF
TRBV7-9	TRBJ1-3	ASSLGGANGNTIY
TRBV5-1	TRBJ2-7	ASSLQQGFAYEQY
TRBV5-1	TRBJ2-3	ASSSGLAGWGDTQY
TRBV20-1	TRBJ1-4	SAPTAFNEKLF
TRBV7-8	TRBJ2-1	ASSPFSGRYNEQF
TRBV2	TRBJ1-2	ASIQGTYAGGYT